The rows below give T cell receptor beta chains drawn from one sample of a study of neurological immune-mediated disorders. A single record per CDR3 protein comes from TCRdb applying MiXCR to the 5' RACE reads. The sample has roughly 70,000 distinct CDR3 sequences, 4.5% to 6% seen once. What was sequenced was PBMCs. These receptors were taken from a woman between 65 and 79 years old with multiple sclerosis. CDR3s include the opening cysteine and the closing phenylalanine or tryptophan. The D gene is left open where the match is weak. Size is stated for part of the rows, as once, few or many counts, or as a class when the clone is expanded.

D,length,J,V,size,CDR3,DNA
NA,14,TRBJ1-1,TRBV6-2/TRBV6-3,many,CASSTGPDRSEAFF,TGTGCCAGCAGCACCGGCCCCGACAGGTCTGAAGCTTTCTTT
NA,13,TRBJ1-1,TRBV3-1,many,CASSPRAATEAFF,TGTGCCAGCAGCCCCAGGGCAGCCACTGAAGCTTTCTTT
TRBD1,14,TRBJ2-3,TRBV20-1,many,CSVLQGSGTDTQYF,TGCAGTGTTTTACAGGGGAGCGGCACAGATACGCAGTATTTT
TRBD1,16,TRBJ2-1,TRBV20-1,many,CSARRGGQGSYNEQFF,TGCAGTGCTAGGAGGGGGGGACAGGGATCCTACAATGAGCAGTTCTTC
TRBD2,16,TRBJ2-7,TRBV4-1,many,CASSQDRTSGSYEQYF,TGCGCCAGCAGCCAAGATCGGACTAGCGGGTCCTACGAGCAGTACTTC
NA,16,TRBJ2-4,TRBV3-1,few,CASSLGLTDLKNIQYF,TGTGCCAGCAGCCTTGGACTGACGGACCTGAAAAACATTCAGTACTTC
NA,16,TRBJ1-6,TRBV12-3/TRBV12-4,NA,CASSPFSRSYNSPLHF,TGTGCCAGCAGCCCCTTTAGTCGCTCCTATAATTCACCCCTCCACTTT
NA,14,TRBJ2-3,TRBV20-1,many,CSVLERRDDNTQYF,TGCAGTGTTCTCGAGCGGCGGGACGACAATACGCAGTATTTT
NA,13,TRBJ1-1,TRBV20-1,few,CSASGGQGTEAFF,TGCAGTGCTAGTGGGGGGCAAGGCACTGAAGCTTTCTTT
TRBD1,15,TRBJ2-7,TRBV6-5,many,CASSYSRQGNYEQYF,TGTGCCAGCAGTTACTCGCGACAGGGTAACTACGAGCAGTACTTC
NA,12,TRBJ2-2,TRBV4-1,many,CASSQQSGELFF,TGCGCCAGCAGCCAACAATCCGGGGAGCTGTTTTTT
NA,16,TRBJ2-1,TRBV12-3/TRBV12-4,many,CASLSGGGSTYNEQFF,TGTGCCAGCCTGTCGGGTGGCGGGTCGACCTACAATGAGCAGTTCTTC
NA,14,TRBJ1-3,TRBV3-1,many,CASSPRDFGNTIYF,TGTGCCAGCAGCCCGAGGGATTTTGGAAACACCATATATTTT
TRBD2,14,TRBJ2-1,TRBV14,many,CASSPGTSGREQFF,TGTGCCAGCAGCCCCGGGACTAGCGGTAGGGAGCAGTTCTTC
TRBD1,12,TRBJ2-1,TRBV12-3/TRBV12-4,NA,CASSWTGNEQFF,TGTGCCAGCAGTTGGACAGGGAACGAGCAGTTCTTC
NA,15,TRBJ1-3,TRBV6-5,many,CASSYSPNSGNTIYF,TGTGCCAGCAGTTACTCCCCCAACTCTGGAAACACCATATATTTT
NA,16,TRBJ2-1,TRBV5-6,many,CASSFWERVYYNEQFF,TGTGCCAGCAGCTTCTGGGAGAGGGTGTACTACAATGAGCAGTTCTTC
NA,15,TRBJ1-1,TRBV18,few,CASSPLADMNTEAFF,TGTGCCAGCTCACCACTGGCTGACATGAACACTGAAGCTTTCTTT
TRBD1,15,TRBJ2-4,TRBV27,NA,CASTLSGQGQNIQYF,TGTGCCAGCACCTTATCGGGACAGGGACAAAACATTCAGTACTTC
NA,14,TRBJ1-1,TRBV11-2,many,CASSFFGGSTEAFF,TGTGCCAGCAGCTTCTTCGGAGGGAGCACTGAAGCTTTCTTT
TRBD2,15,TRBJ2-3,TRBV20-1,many,CSAGGASGSTDTQYF,TGCAGTGCTGGCGGGGCTAGCGGGAGCACAGATACGCAGTATTTT
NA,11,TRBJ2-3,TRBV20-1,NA,CSAPRTDTQYF,TGCAGTGCTCCTCGCACAGATACGCAGTATTTT
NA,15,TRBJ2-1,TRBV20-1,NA,CSARRSRAVYNEQFF,TGCAGTGCTAGAAGGAGTAGGGCTGTTTACAATGAGCAGTTCTTC
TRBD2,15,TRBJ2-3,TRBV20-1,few,CSAPTRTRSVDTQYF,TGCAGTGCCCCCACCCGGACTAGAAGCGTTGATACGCAGTATTTT
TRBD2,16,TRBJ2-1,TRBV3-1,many,CASTEGAGGPVGQQFF,TGTGCCAGCACCGAGGGGGCGGGAGGGCCGGTGGGTCAGCAGTTCTTC
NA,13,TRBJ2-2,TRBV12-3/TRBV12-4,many,CASSLQRSGELFF,TGTGCCAGCAGTTTGCAGAGGTCAGGGGAGCTGTTTTTT
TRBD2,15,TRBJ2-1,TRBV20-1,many,CSALTSIAGGNEQFF,TGCAGTGCTCTTACCTCTATAGCGGGAGGTAATGAGCAGTTCTTC
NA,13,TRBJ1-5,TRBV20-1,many,CSARADINQPQHF,TGCAGTGCTAGAGCGGATATCAATCAGCCCCAGCATTTT
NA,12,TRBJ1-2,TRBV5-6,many,CASRRGQRGYTF,TGTGCCAGCAGACGGGGCCAAAGGGGCTACACCTTC
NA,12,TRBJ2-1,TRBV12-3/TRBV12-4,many,CASRDSPHEQFF,TGTGCCAGCCGGGACTCCCCCCATGAGCAGTTCTTC
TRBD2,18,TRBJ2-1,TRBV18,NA,CASSPRFVGTSGTNEQFF,TGTGCCAGCTCACCCCGATTTGTCGGGACTAGCGGGACCAATGAGCAGTTCTTC
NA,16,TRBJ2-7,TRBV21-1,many,CASSRGLAGSCYEQYF,TGTGCCAGCAGTCGCGGGCTAGCGGGATCATGCTACGAGCAGTACTTC
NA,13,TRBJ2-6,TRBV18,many,CASSPPGANVLTF,TGTGCCAGCTCACCCCCTGGGGCCAACGTCCTGACTTTC
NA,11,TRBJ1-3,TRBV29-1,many,CSVQKWDTIYF,TGCAGCGTTCAAAAATGGGACACCATATATTTT
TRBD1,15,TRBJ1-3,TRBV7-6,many,CASSPATGMGNTIYF,TGTGCCAGCAGCCCGGCGACAGGGATGGGAAACACCATATATTTT
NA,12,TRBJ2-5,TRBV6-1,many,CASSGAEETQYF,TGTGCCAGCAGTGGGGCAGAAGAGACCCAGTACTTC
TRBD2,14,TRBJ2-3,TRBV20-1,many,CSAPPVAGADTQYF,TGCAGTGCTCCGCCAGTCGCGGGGGCAGATACGCAGTATTTT
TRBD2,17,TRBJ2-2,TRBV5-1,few,CASSFGLAGEKAGELFF,TGCGCCAGCAGCTTTGGTCTAGCGGGAGAAAAGGCCGGGGAGCTGTTTTTT
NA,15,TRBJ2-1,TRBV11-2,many,CASSLAQQSYNEQFF,TGTGCCAGCAGCTTAGCACAGCAGTCCTACAATGAGCAGTTCTTC
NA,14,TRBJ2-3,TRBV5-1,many,CASSFTSSTDTQYF,TGCGCCAGCAGCTTCACTAGTTCCACAGATACGCAGTATTTT
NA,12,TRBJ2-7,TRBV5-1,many,CASSSRSYEQYF,TGCGCCAGCAGTTCCCGCTCCTACGAGCAGTACTTC
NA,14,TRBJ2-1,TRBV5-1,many,CASSLDSPYNEQFF,TGCGCCAGCAGCCTAGACTCGCCATACAATGAGCAGTTCTTC
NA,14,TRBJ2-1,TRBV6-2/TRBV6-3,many,CASSYSRGGNEQFF,TGTGCCAGCAGTTACTCGAGGGGGGGCAATGAGCAGTTCTTC
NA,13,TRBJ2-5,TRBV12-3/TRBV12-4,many,CASSPTGPETQYF,TGTGCCAGCAGTCCTACAGGGCCGGAGACCCAGTACTTC
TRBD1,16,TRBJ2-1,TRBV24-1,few,CATSDSVNRGSNEQFF,TGTGCCACCAGTGACTCCGTAAACAGGGGTAGCAATGAGCAGTTCTTC
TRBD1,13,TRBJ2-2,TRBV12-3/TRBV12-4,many,CASSRTGTGELFF,TGTGCCAGCAGTCGGACAGGGACCGGGGAGCTGTTTTTT
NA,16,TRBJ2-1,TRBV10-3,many,CAISPYTSGSYNEQFF,TGTGCCATCAGTCCCTACACCTCTGGCTCCTACAATGAGCAGTTCTTC
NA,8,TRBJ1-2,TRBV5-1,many,CASSSYTF,TGCGCCAGCAGCTCATACACCTTC
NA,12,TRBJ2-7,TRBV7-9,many,CASSSGEGEQYF,TGTGCCAGCAGCTCCGGTGAAGGCGAGCAGTACTTC
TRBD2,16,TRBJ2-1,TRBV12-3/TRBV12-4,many,CASSRTSGKGDNEQFF,TGTGCCAGCAGTCGGACTAGCGGGAAAGGGGACAATGAGCAGTTCTTC
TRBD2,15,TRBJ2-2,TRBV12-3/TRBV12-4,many,CASRSGTRDTGELFF,TGTGCCAGCAGGTCCGGGACTAGAGACACCGGGGAGCTGTTTTTT
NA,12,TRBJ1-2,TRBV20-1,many,CSANRAGYGYTF,TGCAGTGCTAACAGGGCGGGCTATGGCTACACCTTC
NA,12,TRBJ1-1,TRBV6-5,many,CASNGVNTEAFF,TGTGCCAGCAATGGGGTAAACACTGAAGCTTTCTTT
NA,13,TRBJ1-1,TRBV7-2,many,CASSQGPDREAFF,TGTGCCAGCAGCCAAGGACCGGATAGGGAAGCTTTCTTT